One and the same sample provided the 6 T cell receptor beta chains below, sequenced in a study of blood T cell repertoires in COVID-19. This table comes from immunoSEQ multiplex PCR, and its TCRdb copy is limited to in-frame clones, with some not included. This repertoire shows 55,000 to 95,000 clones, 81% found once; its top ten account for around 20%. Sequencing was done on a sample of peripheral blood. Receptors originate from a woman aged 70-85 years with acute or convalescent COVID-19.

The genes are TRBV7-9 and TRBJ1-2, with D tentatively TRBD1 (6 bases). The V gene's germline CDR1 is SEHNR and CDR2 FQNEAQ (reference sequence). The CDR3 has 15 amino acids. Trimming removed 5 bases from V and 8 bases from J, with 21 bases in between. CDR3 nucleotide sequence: TGTGCCAGCAGCAAGGGGGGGCCGCTTCCGAGAGGCTACACCTTC. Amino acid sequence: CASSKGGPLPRGYTF.

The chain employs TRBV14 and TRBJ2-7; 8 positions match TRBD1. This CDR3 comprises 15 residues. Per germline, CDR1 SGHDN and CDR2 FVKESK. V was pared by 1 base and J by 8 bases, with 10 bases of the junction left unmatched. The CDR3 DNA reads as TGTGCCAGCAGCCAAGGGCTTGCAGGGGGCGGGCAGCAGTACTTC. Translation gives CASSQGLAGGGQQYF.

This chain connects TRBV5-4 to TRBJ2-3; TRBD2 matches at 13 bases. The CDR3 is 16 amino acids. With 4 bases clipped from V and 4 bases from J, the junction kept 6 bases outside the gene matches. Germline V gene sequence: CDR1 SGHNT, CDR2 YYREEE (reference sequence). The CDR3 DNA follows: TGTGCCAGCAGCCCCCGGACTAGCGGGAGTTCAGATACGCAGTATTTT. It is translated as CASSPRTSGSSDTQYF.

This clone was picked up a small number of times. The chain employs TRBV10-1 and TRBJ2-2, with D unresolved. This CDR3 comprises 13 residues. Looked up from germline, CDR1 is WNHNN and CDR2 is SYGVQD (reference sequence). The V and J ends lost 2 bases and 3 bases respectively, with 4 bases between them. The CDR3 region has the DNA TGCGCCAGCAGTGAGCGGGACACCGGGGAGCTGTTTTTT. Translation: CASSERDTGELFF.

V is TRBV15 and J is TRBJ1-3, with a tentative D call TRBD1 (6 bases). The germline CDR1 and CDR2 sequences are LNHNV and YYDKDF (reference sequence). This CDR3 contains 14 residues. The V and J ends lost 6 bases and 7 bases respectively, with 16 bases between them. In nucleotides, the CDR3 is TGTGCCACCAGTACCGACGGGGGGCCGAACACCATATATTTT. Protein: CATSTDGGPNTIYF.

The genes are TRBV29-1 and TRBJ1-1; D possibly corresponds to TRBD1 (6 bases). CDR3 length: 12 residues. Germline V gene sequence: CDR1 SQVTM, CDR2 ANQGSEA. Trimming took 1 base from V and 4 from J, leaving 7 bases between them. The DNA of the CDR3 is TGCAGCGTTGAAGGCAGGGGCACTGAAGCTTTCTTT. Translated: CSVEGRGTEAFF.